This TCR beta chain derives from a study of T cells after yellow fever vaccination. The wider study: Preparation used SMART-Seq v4 Ultra Low Input for the low-cell-number fractions.

To note about this clonotype: Antigen: not known.

CDR3 length equals 12 residues. Trimming stripped 5 bases from V and 6 bases from J, with 11 bases between. Germline lookup yields CDR1 SGHTA and CDR2 FQGTGA. Notes on the study in general: Only a small proportion of the clonotypes turned up in both the CD4 and the CD8 compartments, likely arising from convergent recombination. The bulk population could contribute abundant contaminating clonotypes to FACS-sorted repertoires. The study re-detected most primary-vaccination clones after the booster (about 95% CD4, just over 85% CD8).

One entry per CDR3 protein, called by TCRdb with MiXCR from the 5' RACE reads. The sample has more than 95,000 distinct CDR3 sequences, 15% seen once. V gene TRBV7-3 combines with J gene TRBJ2-7; either TRBD1 or TRBD2 may fit D (5 bases each). This sample comprised CD8+ T cells sorted from PBMCs, obtained 5 days after the yellow fever booster vaccination. The sequence was obtained from a man in his late teens or twenties who received the YFV17D yellow fever vaccine. CDR3 region: CASSLGPPEQYF. CDR3 DNA: TGTGCCAGCAGCCTGGGACCACCCGAGCAGTACTTC.